This entry describes one T cell receptor (beta chain). Its target is unknown. Sequencing was performed with immunoSEQ multiplex PCR; in TCRdb, only in-frame clones are kept and a portion is missing. The table records 13,000 to 15,000 clones, approximately 68% of them present only once. These data originate in a study of tumor-infiltrating lymphocytes in localized non-small cell lung cancer. Turning to the study itself: From each patient, both tumor and uninvolved lung, non-adjacent to tumor, were sampled. Study outcomes and limitations: T-cell fraction did not differ between immunotypes IM1 and IM2. Technical variation could not be separated from intratumor heterogeneity here.

The TCR sequence derives from a human donor with non-small cell lung cancer. The sample taken for sequencing was uninvolved lung tissue not adjacent to the tumor.

The CDR3 reads CASSLTSGSYEQYF. The CDR3 DNA reads as TGCGCCAGCAGCTTGACTAGCGGATCCTACGAGCAGTACTTC. The chain joins TRBV5-1 to TRBJ2-7; 8 bases line up with TRBD2. The germline gives CDR1 SGHRS, CDR2 YFSETQ. This CDR3 is 14 amino acids long. V lost 1 base to trimming and J lost 1 base; unmatched junction nucleotides: 1.